This entry lists 31 T cell receptor beta chains sequenced from one sample in a study of blood T cell repertoires in COVID-19. Libraries were prepared by immunoSEQ multiplex PCR; TCRdb keeps only in-frame clonotypes and omits some of them. The table shows about 160,000 clones, with roughly 89% occurring only once. Sequencing was done on a sample of peripheral blood. These receptors were collected from a woman in her fifties or sixties who had recovered from COVID-19.

The chain carries TRBV19 and TRBJ1-5; D call uncertain. The germline gives CDR1 LNHDA, CDR2 SQIVND (reference sequence). The CDR3 is 13 residues long. V dropped 5 bases and J dropped 7 bases, with 12 bases sitting between them. CDR3 in DNA: TGTGCCAGTAGTCCCTCCAGCGGCCAGCCCCAGCATTTT. Encoded protein: CASSPSSGQPQHF.

CDR3 nucleotide sequence: TGTGCCAGCATAGGAGACGGAGGGAAGGCCCAGTACTTC. Translation gives CASIGDGGKAQYF. The rearrangement links TRBV2 to TRBJ2-5, with a weak D call TRBD2 (6 bases). The germline CDR1 and CDR2 sequences are SNHLY and FYNNEI. There are 13 residues in the CDR3. The ends were cut back, 7 bases at V and 9 bases at J, with 18 bases in the middle.

The chain recombines TRBV19 with TRBJ2-2, with a weak D call TRBD2 (6 bases). This CDR3 spans 16 amino acids. Germline lookup yields CDR1 LNHDA and CDR2 SQIVND (reference sequence). V was cut by 3 bases and J by 2 bases, with 13 bases left in between. The CDR3 loop reads CASSIGWGTNTGELFF. CDR3 DNA sequence: TGTGCCAGTAGTATCGGGTGGGGGACTAACACCGGGGAGCTGTTTTTT. The whole variable domain, filled in from reference TRBV19 and TRBJ2-2, reads DGGITQSPKYLFRKEGQNVTLSCEQNLNHDAMYWYRQDPGQGLRLIYYSQIVNDFQKGDIAEGYSVSREKKESFPLTVTSAQKNPTAFYLCASSIGWGTNTGELFFGEGSRLTVL.

This chain connects TRBV19 to TRBJ1-5; unclear D gene. Trimming removed 5 bases from V and 2 bases from J, with 10 bases in between. Per germline, CDR1 LNHDA and CDR2 SQIVND (reference sequence). The CDR3 consists of 14 residues. CDR3: CASSFRERNQPQHF. The DNA for the CDR3 is TGTGCCAGTAGTTTCCGGGAGCGCAATCAGCCCCAGCATTTT.

The chain joins TRBV9 to TRBJ2-1; TRBD1 might be the D (6 bases). Trimming took 2 bases from V and 6 from J, leaving 12 bases between them. This CDR3 has 14 amino acids. The germline CDR1 and CDR2 sequences are SGDLS and YYNGEE. CDR3 sequence reads: CASSVSGDLNEQFF. The CDR3 DNA follows: TGTGCCAGCAGCGTCTCAGGGGATCTCAATGAGCAGTTCTTC. Supplemented by reference TRBV9 and TRBJ2-1, the full variable domain reads DSGVTQTPKHLITATGQRVTLRCSPRSGDLSVYWYQQSLDQGLQFLIQYYNGEERAKGNILERFSAQQFPDLHSELNLSSLELGDSALYFCASSVSGDLNEQFFGPGTRLTVL.

V is TRBV28 and J is TRBJ2-4; maybe TRBD1 (6 bases). Trimming shortened V by 2 bases and J by 8 bases, and 16 bases separated the two germline ends. Germline V gives CDR1 MDHEN, CDR2 SYDVKM. CDR3 length: 15 residues. CDR3 protein: CASSLVGTRGHIQYF. The CDR3 region has the DNA TGTGCCAGCAGTTTAGTCGGGACACGGGGTCACATTCAGTACTTC.

The V call is TRBV11-2, the J call TRBJ1-2; TRBD1 aligns across 9 bases. V shed 1 base and J 4 bases; nucleotides not matched to a gene: 4. The V gene's germline CDR1 is SGHAT and CDR2 FQNNGV. There are 15 residues in the CDR3. CDR3 sequence reads: CASSLGTGESYGYTF. In DNA, the CDR3 is TGTGCCAGCAGCTTAGGGACAGGGGAGTCCTATGGCTACACCTTC.

V gene TRBV11-2 combines with J gene TRBJ1-1; D gene uncertain. V lost 5 bases and J 3 bases, leaving 10 bases between the germline ends. Germline assignment: CDR1 SGHAT and CDR2 FQNNGV. This CDR3 region has 13 residues. CDR3 in amino acids: CASSPGQDTEAFF. CDR3 bases: TGTGCCAGCAGCCCCGGTCAGGACACTGAAGCTTTCTTT.

The rearrangement links TRBV18 to TRBJ2-2; the D gene is possibly TRBD1 (5 bases). CDR1 is KGHSH, CDR2 LQKENI, per germline. Trimming shortened V by 4 bases and J by 1 base, and 7 bases separated the two germline ends. This CDR3 is 14 amino acids long. The CDR3 coding sequence is TGTGCCAGCTCACGAGACAGGAACACCGGGGAGCTGTTTTTT. It encodes CASSRDRNTGELFF. Combining the CDR3 with reference TRBV18 and TRBJ2-2 gives the whole variable domain NAGVMQNPRHLVRRRGQEARLRCSPMKGHSHVYWYRQLPEEGLKFMVYLQKENIIDESGMPKERFSAEFPKEGPSILRIQQVVRGDSAAYFCASSRDRNTGELFFGEGSRLTVL.

This clone was counted a few times. Within the sample, other DNA sequences also encode this same CDR3. The chain has TRBV5-1 and TRBJ2-5; 7 bases align to TRBD1. CDR3 size: 14 residues. Trimming at V came to 4 bases and at J to 1 base, leaving 4 bases not matched to a gene. Germline loops: CDR1 SGHRS, CDR2 YFSETQ. CDR3 loop: CASSLGTAQETQYF. The CDR3 DNA sequence: TGCGCCAGCAGCCTCGGGACAGCCCAAGAGACCCAGTACTTC.

This chain links TRBV11-2 with TRBJ1-2, with a tentative D call TRBD1 (5 bases). V lost 3 bases, J lost 4 bases, and 9 bases lay in between. This CDR3 has 13 residues. Germline CDR1 is SGHAT and CDR2 is FQNNGV. The CDR3 is CASSLRDGYGYTF. The CDR3 DNA follows: TGTGCCAGCAGCTTGCGGGACGGCTATGGCTACACCTTC.

The CDR3 loop is CASIGQHENSPLHF. In nucleotides, the CDR3 is TGTGCCAGCATCGGACAGCATGAAAACTCACCCCTCCACTTT. The gene calls are TRBV2 and TRBJ1-6, with D maybe TRBD1 (6 bases). The CDR3 is 14 residues long. V was shortened by 7 bases and J by 10 bases, with 17 bases between the two germline ends. Germline-derived CDR1 and CDR2 are SNHLY and FYNNEI.

The gene calls are TRBV7-3 and TRBJ2-5, with 10 bases matching TRBD2. V lost 1 base to trimming and J lost 3 bases; unmatched junction nucleotides: 2. This CDR3 has 15 amino acids. The V gene's germline CDR1 is SGHTA and CDR2 FQGTGA. The CDR3 DNA sequence: TGTGCCAGCAGCTTAAGTGGACTAGCGGAAGAGACCCAGTACTTC. Translated, it gives CASSLSGLAEETQYF.

The chain has TRBV15 and TRBJ2-5; 9 bases are shared with TRBD2. CDR1 is LNHNV and CDR2 is YYDKDF in the germline V gene (reference sequence). The CDR3 covers 13 residues. V dropped 5 bases and J dropped 5; count of bases not matched to a gene: 3. CDR3 sequence: CATSGGGAETQYF. CDR3 DNA sequence: TGTGCCACCAGCGGCGGGGGGGCGGAGACCCAGTACTTC.

This chain connects TRBV5-1 to TRBJ2-2, with 8 bases matching TRBD1. From germline, CDR1 is SGHRS and CDR2 YFSETQ. V dropped 4 bases and J dropped 3; count of bases not matched to a gene: 8. The length of the CDR3 is 16 residues. CDR3 in amino acids: CASSPRQGTDTGELFF. CDR3 in DNA: TGCGCCAGCAGCCCACGACAGGGGACGGACACCGGGGAGCTGTTTTTT.

J is TRBJ2-2 and V is TRBV18; 8 bases are a match to TRBD2. Germline trimming cut 0 bases from V and 5 bases from J; bases unmatched to any gene: 8. From germline, CDR1 is KGHSH and CDR2 LQKENI. The CDR3 covers 17 residues. As DNA, the CDR3 is TGTGCCAGCTCACCACCAGCGGGGGCTGGTCGGACCGGGGAGCTGTTTTTT. Its translation is CASSPPAGAGRTGELFF. Supplemented by reference TRBV18 and TRBJ2-2, the full variable domain reads NAGVMQNPRHLVRRRGQEARLRCSPMKGHSHVYWYRQLPEEGLKFMVYLQKENIIDESGMPKERFSAEFPKEGPSILRIQQVVRGDSAAYFCASSPPAGAGRTGELFFGEGSRLTVL.

The chain links TRBV7-2 to TRBJ2-7, with D perhaps matching TRBD2 (7 bases). The germline V gene has CDR1 SGHTA and CDR2 FQGNSA. Deletions cut 0 bases from V and 5 bases from J, with 8 bases between. This CDR3 is built from 13 residues. The CDR3 region is CASSLAGGDEQYF. CDR3 bases: TGTGCCAGCAGCTTAGCAGGGGGGGACGAGCAGTACTTC.

This sequence joins TRBV5-6 and TRBJ1-2, with a possible D match to TRBD1 (5 bases). The CDR3 extends over 15 amino acids. Germline V gene data show CDR1 as SGHDT and CDR2 as YYEEEE. The germline V and J ends were trimmed by 3 bases and 4 bases, with 16 bases remaining between them. CDR3 amino acids: CASSSAGGETYGYTF. The CDR3 coding sequence is TGTGCCAGCAGCTCTGCCGGGGGGGAAACCTATGGCTACACCTTC.

This clone came up once. The chain links TRBV14 to TRBJ1-5, with no clear D. Trimming took off 4 bases at V and 5 bases at J, with 12 bases between the two ends. The CDR3 sequence is 14 residues long. CDR1 is SGHDN, CDR2 FVKESK, per germline. CDR3 sequence (DNA): TGTGCCAGCAGCCCAACTGGGCCAGATCAGCCCCAGCATTTT. As protein: CASSPTGPDQPQHF.

This chain connects TRBV9 to TRBJ2-7; 7 bases are shared with TRBD1. Germline-derived CDR1 and CDR2 are SGDLS and YYNGEE. V shed 0 bases and J 2 bases; nucleotides not matched to a gene: 2. The CDR3 sequence is 14 residues long. CDR3 sequence reads: CASSVGGTAYEQYF. The CDR3 region has the DNA TGTGCCAGCAGCGTAGGAGGGACAGCCTACGAGCAGTACTTC.

The chain combines TRBV28 with TRBJ2-7; TRBD2 is a possible D gene (6 bases). The germline CDR1 and CDR2 sequences are MDHEN and SYDVKM. This CDR3 contains 14 residues. The ends were cut back, 2 bases at V and 3 bases at J, with 11 bases in the middle. The chain's CDR3 is CASSLRGVFYEQYF. CDR3 coding DNA: TGTGCCAGCAGTTTACGCGGGGTTTTCTACGAGCAGTACTTC.

About this clone itself: This may be a read error, as it is one base from a much larger clone. V is TRBV5-4 and J is TRBJ2-2; 10 bases align to TRBD1. The trim removed 4 bases at V and 3 bases at J, leaving 3 bases unmatched. CDR3 length: 15 amino acids. Germline CDR1 SGHNT, CDR2 YYREEE (reference sequence). Here the CDR3 reads CASSPGTGDTGELFF. CDR3 coding DNA: TGTGCCAGCAGCCCCGGGACAGGGGACACCGGGGAGCTGTTTTTT.

The chain carries TRBV29-1 and TRBJ2-3, with 9 bases aligning to TRBD2. The germline V gene encodes CDR1 SQVTM and CDR2 ANQGSEA. This CDR3 has 18 amino acids. Germline trimming cut 4 bases from V and 0 bases from J; bases unmatched to any gene: 14. This CDR3 is CSVARLAGRRMSTDTQYF. The CDR3 coding sequence is TGCAGCGTTGCCCGCCTAGCGGGGAGAAGAATGAGCACAGATACGCAGTATTTT.

The chain links TRBV5-1 to TRBJ1-5; TRBD1 matches 11 bases. Germline values: CDR1 SGHRS, CDR2 YFSETQ. J lost 0 bases, V lost 4 bases, and 6 bases had no gene match. The CDR3 extends over 17 amino acids. CDR3 region: CASSKGTGGRSNQPQHF. DNA for the CDR3: TGCGCCAGCAGCAAGGGGACAGGGGGTCGTAGCAATCAGCCCCAGCATTTT.

This chain connects TRBV5-6 to TRBJ2-1; no clear D. The V end lost 7 bases, the J end lost 2 bases, and 16 bases lay between the germline ends. This CDR3 is 15 amino acids long. CDR1 is SGHDT and CDR2 is YYEEEE in the germline V gene. CDR3 sequence reads: CASGANPAAYNEQFF. Written as DNA, the CDR3 is TGTGCCAGCGGCGCGAATCCGGCGGCCTACAATGAGCAGTTCTTC.

The J gene is TRBJ2-1, the V gene TRBV6-5; the match to TRBD2 covers 9 bases. Germline values: CDR1 MNHEY, CDR2 SVGAGI. After removal of 3 bases from V and 8 bases from J, the junction contained 8 bases not matched to a gene. The CDR3 has 15 residues. This CDR3 reads CASSYIAGGHHEQFF. As DNA, the CDR3 is TGTGCCAGCAGTTATATTGCGGGGGGGCATCATGAGCAGTTCTTC.

V gene TRBV18 combines with J gene TRBJ2-7; 10 bases match TRBD2. Germline CDR1 KGHSH, CDR2 LQKENI. J was trimmed by 3 bases and V by 4 bases; bases with no gene match: 3. The CDR3 is 14 amino acids. This CDR3 reads CASSRAGGLYEQYF. The CDR3 bases are TGTGCCAGCTCACGAGCGGGGGGGCTCTACGAGCAGTACTTC.

CDR3 residues: CAISEHGDGTGNTGELFF. In DNA form, the CDR3 reads TGTGCCATCAGTGAGCACGGCGACGGGACAGGGAACACCGGGGAGCTGTTTTTT. The chain has TRBV10-3 and TRBJ2-2; the match to TRBD1 covers 8 bases. The trim removed 2 bases at V and 1 base at J, leaving 9 bases unmatched. The CDR3 has 18 amino acids. Germline CDR1 reads ENHRY; CDR2 reads SYGVKD.

The chain recombines TRBV27 with TRBJ2-2; 9 bases are shared with TRBD1. CDR1 MNHEY and CDR2 SMNVEV come from the germline V gene (reference sequence). The CDR3 runs to 15 residues. Trimming removed 4 bases from V and 7 bases from J; junction bases left unmatched: 7. In DNA form, the CDR3 reads TGTGCCAGCAGTTCTAGGACAGGGGTAGGCGGGGAGCTGTTTTTT. Residues: CASSSRTGVGGELFF.

The V and J genes are TRBV5-4 and TRBJ2-1; D is unresolved. Germline CDR1 reads SGHNT; CDR2 reads YYREEE (reference sequence). There are 12 residues in the CDR3. Trimming took 4 bases from V and 3 from J, leaving 5 bases between them. In DNA form, the CDR3 reads TGTGCCAGCAGCGACATCTACAATGAGCAGTTCTTC. Its translation: CASSDIYNEQFF.

This chain connects TRBV5-1 to TRBJ1-1; D is perhaps TRBD1 (6 bases). Germline V gene data show CDR1 as SGHRS and CDR2 as YFSETQ. The CDR3 is 15 residues long. The V end was cut by 2 bases, the J end by 3 bases, with 14 bases between. The CDR3 nucleotides are TGCGCCAGCAGCTTCACAGGGTCTCGGGACACTGAAGCTTTCTTT. Translation gives CASSFTGSRDTEAFF.